The 18 T cell receptor beta chains below were found in one sample sequenced in a study of cytomegalovirus exposure and HLA in healthy donors. With 60 Vbeta and 13 Jbeta primers, the PCR was carried out. Profiling relied on immunoSEQ multiplex PCR, and the TCRdb table lists in-frame clones only, not all of them. This table has a few hundred thousand clones, approximately 68% appearing once. The sequenced material came from PBMCs. Receptors were obtained from a woman under 40 in good health and CMV-seronegative.

This clone was recorded once. The chain has TRBV6-5 and TRBJ2-3; D is perhaps TRBD2 (7 bases). Trimming took 7 bases from V and 2 from J, leaving 13 bases between them. CDR3 length equals 14 residues. Germline CDR1 and CDR2: MNHEY and SVGAGI. CDR3 in DNA: TGTGCCAGCAAACGCGGGGGCACCACAGATACGCAGTATTTT. Translation: CASKRGGTTDTQYF.

Only a few counts were recorded for this clone. The gene calls are TRBV5-1 and TRBJ1-1; perhaps TRBD1 as D (5 bases). The CDR3 contains 13 residues. The germline CDR1 and CDR2 sequences are SGHRS and YFSETQ. Trimming took off 4 bases at V and 4 bases at J, with 11 bases between the two ends. CDR3 DNA sequence: TGCGCCAGCAGCACGGAGGGGACCACTGAAGCTTTCTTT. Its translation: CASSTEGTTEAFF.

The chain joins TRBV9 to TRBJ2-3; D unresolved. Trimming stripped 0 bases from V and 4 bases from J, with 6 bases between. This CDR3 spans 13 amino acids. Germline V gene lookup returns CDR1 SGDLS and CDR2 YYNGEE. CDR3: CASSVASADTQYF. The CDR3 nucleotides are TGTGCCAGCAGCGTAGCTTCTGCAGATACGCAGTATTTT.

This CDR3 reads CAWSVLGEGYGYTF. In nucleotides, the CDR3 is TGTGCCTGGAGTGTACTCGGGGAGGGCTATGGCTACACCTTC. The J gene is TRBJ1-2, the V gene TRBV30; no clear D. V lost 0 bases, J lost 4 bases, and 12 bases lay in between. Germline CDR1 reads GTSNPN; CDR2 reads SVGIG (reference sequence). The CDR3 has 14 residues.

The chain combines TRBV19 with TRBJ2-1; the D is unclear. Trimming took 6 bases from V and 8 from J, leaving 5 bases between them. Germline CDR1 reads LNHDA; CDR2 reads SQIVND (reference sequence). CDR3 length: 10 residues. The CDR3 is CASRGDEQFF. CDR3 bases: TGTGCCAGTAGAGGAGATGAGCAGTTCTTC.

V is TRBV28 and J is TRBJ1-3; no clear D. V was clipped by 7 bases and J by 4 bases, with 20 bases between them. The CDR3 extends over 16 amino acids. CDR1 is MDHEN, CDR2 SYDVKM, per germline. CDR3 bases: TGTGCCAGCACCCCCTCTCTCCCAACGAGGGGAAACACCATATATTTT. Its protein product is CASTPSLPTRGNTIYF.

This clone was seen more than once but under ten times. The chain has TRBV4-2 and TRBJ1-3; tentatively, D is TRBD1 (5 bases). CDR3 length: 15 residues. The germline V and J ends were trimmed by 3 bases and 2 bases, with 11 bases remaining between them. Germline loops: CDR1 LGHNA, CDR2 YNFKEQ. CDR3 in DNA: TGTGCCAGCAGCCATAACCTAGGGGCTGGAAACACCATATATTTT. Encoded protein: CASSHNLGAGNTIYF.

This chain links TRBV5-6 with TRBJ1-1; the D is unclear. V shed 0 bases and J shed 1 base, with 13 bases lying between them. CDR1 and CDR2 (germline): SGHDT, YYEEEE. The CDR3 loop spans 16 amino acids. The CDR3 region is CASSLAIWSGNTEAFF. The CDR3 bases are TGTGCCAGCAGCTTGGCCATATGGTCGGGGAACACTGAAGCTTTCTTT.

The chain has TRBV5-1 and TRBJ2-7, with TRBD2 as a possible D gene (5 bases). Germline V gene data show CDR1 as SGHRS and CDR2 as YFSETQ. Trimming shortened V by 0 bases and J by 3 bases, and 10 bases separated the two germline ends. The CDR3 is 14 residues long. CDR3 loop: CASSLGLNLYEQYF. CDR3 in DNA: TGCGCCAGCAGCTTGGGACTAAACCTCTACGAGCAGTACTTC.

This chain uses TRBV10-3 with TRBJ2-1; 14 bases map to TRBD2. This CDR3 has 16 residues. Germline V gene lookup returns CDR1 ENHRY and CDR2 SYGVKD. V shed 6 bases and J 8 bases; nucleotides not matched to a gene: 9. As DNA, the CDR3 is TGTGCCATCAGGTCCGGACTAGCGGGAGGCATGGATGAGCAGTTCTTC. Translated, it gives CAIRSGLAGGMDEQFF.

The chain is built from TRBV29-1 and TRBJ1-2, with TRBD1 identical over 10 bases. CDR1 and CDR2 (germline): SQVTM, ANQGSEA. With 4 bases clipped from V and 4 bases from J, the junction kept 0 bases outside the gene matches. The CDR3 runs 12 residues. The CDR3 loop is CSVGTGGYGYTF. CDR3 coding DNA: TGCAGCGTTGGGACAGGGGGCTATGGCTACACCTTC. Supplemented by reference TRBV29-1 and TRBJ1-2, the full variable domain reads SAVISQKPSRDICQRGTSLTIQCQVDSQVTMMFWYRQQPGQSLTLIATANQGSEATYESGFVIDKFPISRPNLTFSTLTVSNMSPEDSSIYLCSVGTGGYGYTFGSGTRLTVV.

The J gene is TRBJ2-5, the V gene TRBV5-4; 8 bases line up with TRBD2. There are 16 residues in the CDR3. V gave up 2 bases and J gave up 5 bases; unmatched junction bases: 11. The germline V gene encodes CDR1 SGHNT and CDR2 YYREEE (reference sequence). The CDR3: CASSLRGGGGEETQYF. Written as DNA, the CDR3 is TGTGCCAGCAGCTTACGGGGGGGCGGGGGCGAGGAGACCCAGTACTTC.

This clone occurred a few times. In DNA form, the CDR3 reads TGTGCCAGCAGCTTAACAGGGTTCTATGGCTACACCTTC. Translated: CASSLTGFYGYTF. The chain carries TRBV14 and TRBJ1-2; a weak D match, TRBD1 (6 bases). Per the germline V gene, CDR1 is SGHDN and CDR2 is FVKESK. The CDR3 loop spans 13 amino acids. The V end was cut by 5 bases, the J end by 4 bases, with 11 bases between. Based on the CDR3 plus reference TRBV14 and TRBJ1-2, the full variable domain is EAGVTQFPSHSVIEKGQTVTLRCDPISGHDNLYWYRRVMGKEIKFLLHFVKESKQDESGMPNNRFLAERTGGTYSTLKVQPAELEDSGVYFCASSLTGFYGYTFGSGTRLTVV.

The rearrangement uses TRBV5-4 and TRBJ2-3; 8 bases are shared with TRBD2. The CDR3 loop spans 15 amino acids. The germline V gene has CDR1 SGHNT and CDR2 YYREEE (reference sequence). With 4 bases clipped from V and 0 bases from J, the junction kept 4 bases outside the gene matches. The CDR3 reads CASSPGGYSTDTQYF. CDR3 in DNA: TGTGCCAGCAGCCCGGGGGGGTATAGCACAGATACGCAGTATTTT.

This chain links TRBV6-1 with TRBJ1-5; D ambiguous. V was trimmed by 6 bases and J by 2 bases, leaving 2 bases between them. Germline V lookup: CDR1 MNHNS, CDR2 SASEGT. The CDR3 loop spans 11 amino acids. CDR3 DNA: TGTGCCAGCAGCGGCAATCAGCCCCAGCATTTT. This translates into CASSGNQPQHF.

Regarding this clone: Germline is not matched at one junction end, which may reflect a read error. The chain uses TRBV12-5 and TRBJ2-1, with 10 bases matching TRBD2. Germline CDR1 and CDR2: LGHNT and FRNRAP. CDR3 size: 18 residues. The CDR3 reads CATGLVRETSGVYNEQFF. The CDR3 DNA follows: TGTGCTACTGGTTTGGTACGGGAAACTAGCGGGGTCTACAATGAGCAGTTCTTC.

The CDR3 loop is CASSPRQGAVTEAFF. The CDR3 DNA is TGTGCCAGCAGCCCCAGACAGGGGGCCGTCACTGAAGCTTTCTTT. The chain couples TRBV11-3 to TRBJ1-1; 10 positions match TRBD1. Germline CDR1 SGHNT, CDR2 YENEEA. CDR3 length: 15 amino acids. With 5 bases clipped from V and 4 bases from J, the junction kept 7 bases outside the gene matches.

In its sample, this clone was seen many times. At the DNA level, this CDR3 is encoded by other sequences in the same sample as well. This chain uses TRBV5-6 with TRBJ1-5; maybe TRBD1 (5 bases). This CDR3 has 16 residues. From germline, CDR1 is SGHDT and CDR2 YYEEEE. V dropped 0 bases and J dropped 0 bases, with 10 bases sitting between them. DNA for the CDR3: TGTGCCAGCAGCTTGGCCGGGGGGAGTAGCAATCAGCCCCAGCATTTT. It codes for CASSLAGGSSNQPQHF.